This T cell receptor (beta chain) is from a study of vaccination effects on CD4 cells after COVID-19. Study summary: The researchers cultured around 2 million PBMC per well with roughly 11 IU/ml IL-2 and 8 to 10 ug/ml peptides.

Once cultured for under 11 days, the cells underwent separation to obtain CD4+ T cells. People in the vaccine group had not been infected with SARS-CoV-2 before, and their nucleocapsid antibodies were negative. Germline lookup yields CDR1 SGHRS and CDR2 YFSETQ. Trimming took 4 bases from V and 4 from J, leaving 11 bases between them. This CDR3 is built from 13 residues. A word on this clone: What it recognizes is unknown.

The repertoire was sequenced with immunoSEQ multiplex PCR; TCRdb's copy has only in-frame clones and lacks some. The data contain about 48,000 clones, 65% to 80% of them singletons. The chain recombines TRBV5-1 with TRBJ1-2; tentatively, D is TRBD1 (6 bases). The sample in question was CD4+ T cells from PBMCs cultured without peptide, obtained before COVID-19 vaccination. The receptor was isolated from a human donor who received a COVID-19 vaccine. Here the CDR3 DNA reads TGCGCCAGCAGCGGGGGCAGGGGCTATGGCTACACCTTC. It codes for CASSGGRGYGYTF.